Below, 28 T cell receptor beta chains from the same sample are listed, as sequenced in a study of blood T cell repertoires in COVID-19. The repertoire was sequenced with immunoSEQ multiplex PCR; TCRdb's copy has only in-frame clones and lacks some. The sample contains about 310,000 clones, around 87% of which appear only once. Sequenced material: peripheral blood. Receptor source: a man aged 65-85 years with acute or convalescent COVID-19.

J is TRBJ1-4 and V is TRBV7-2; 8 bases line up with TRBD1. Per the germline V gene, CDR1 is SGHTA and CDR2 is FQGNSA. The CDR3 is 15 amino acids. Losses at the gene ends were 5 bases for V and 8 bases for J; bases not matched to a gene: 10. This CDR3 is CASSLRTGREEKLFF. The CDR3 DNA reads TGTGCCAGCAGCCTCCGGACAGGGCGAGAGGAAAAACTGTTTTTT.

This clone was picked up one time. J is TRBJ2-7 and V is TRBV19; D might be TRBD2 (5 bases). This CDR3 region has 14 residues. Per the germline V gene, CDR1 is LNHDA and CDR2 is SQIVND (reference sequence). Deletions cut 3 bases from V and 0 bases from J, with 9 bases between. This chain's CDR3 is CASSIRGLSYEQYF. For the CDR3, the DNA is TGTGCCAGTAGTATCCGTGGACTCTCCTACGAGCAGTACTTC.

The chain has TRBV5-1 and TRBJ2-5; 10 bases match TRBD2. Germline-derived CDR1 and CDR2 are SGHRS and YFSETQ. The CDR3 is made up of 15 amino acids. The V segment lost 2 bases and the J segment 5 bases; nucleotides outside the gene matches: 6. Written as DNA, the CDR3 is TGCGCCAGCAGCTTAGCGGGAGGGCCACGTGAGACCCAGTACTTC. Translating gives CASSLAGGPRETQYF.

V usage is TRBV11-3 and J usage is TRBJ2-5; 13 bases fit TRBD2. This CDR3 comprises 15 residues. The J segment lost 3 bases and the V segment lost 5 bases, leaving 3 bases of the junction unmatched. Germline assignment: CDR1 SGHNT and CDR2 YENEEA. CDR3 bases: TGTGCCAGCAGCATCGGACTAGCGGGGGAAGAGACCCAGTACTTC. Translation gives CASSIGLAGEETQYF.

The V call is TRBV9, the J call TRBJ2-5; the match to TRBD2 covers 14 bases. The V gene end was trimmed by 0 bases and the J gene end by 7 bases; junction bases not matched to a gene: 17. The CDR3 length is 20 residues. CDR1 is SGDLS and CDR2 is YYNGEE in the germline V gene. The DNA of the CDR3 is TGTGCCAGCAGCGTAGACGGAGCGACTAGCGGGAGGGTATCGGGCGTGACCCAGTACTTC. Protein: CASSVDGATSGRVSGVTQYF.

The chain combines TRBV10-2 with TRBJ1-4; tentative D call: TRBD1 (6 bases). Trimming removed 4 bases from V and 5 bases from J, with 14 bases in between. Per the germline V gene, CDR1 is WSHSY and CDR2 is SAAADI. The CDR3 loop spans 15 amino acids. The CDR3 nucleotides are TGCGCCAGCAGTGTTACAGGGCAGGCGAATGAAAAACTGTTTTTT. Amino acids: CASSVTGQANEKLFF.

This chain joins TRBV3-1 (or the pseudogene TRBV3-2) and TRBJ2-7; 8 bases agree with TRBD1. Germline V gives CDR1 LGHDT, CDR2 YNNKEL (reference sequence). This CDR3 spans 14 amino acids. J was trimmed by 5 bases and V by 4 bases; bases with no gene match: 7. CDR3 in amino acids: CASSPRQGRNEQYF. CDR3 DNA: TGTGCCAGCAGCCCACGACAGGGGAGAAACGAGCAGTACTTC.

Comment on this clone: Other nucleotide sequences from this sample produce the same CDR3. The chain recombines TRBV6-5 with TRBJ1-6, with D unresolved. The V end was cut by 3 bases, the J end by 6 bases, with 9 bases between. CDR1 and CDR2 from the germline V gene are MNHEY and SVGAGI. The CDR3 has 14 residues. CDR3 in amino acids: CASSYREGNSPLHF. The DNA of the CDR3 is TGTGCCAGCAGTTATCGAGAGGGTAATTCACCCCTCCACTTT.

The chain uses TRBV7-8 and TRBJ2-6; 7 positions match TRBD2. This CDR3 spans 17 amino acids. V lost 3 bases and J lost 0; bases outside the gene matches: 5. Germline V gene data show CDR1 as SGHVS and CDR2 as FQNEAQ. CDR3 protein: CASSFSSGGSGANVLTF. CDR3 coding DNA: TGTGCCAGCAGCTTCTCCTCGGGGGGCTCTGGGGCCAACGTCCTGACTTTC.

This clone has at least ten counts. The chain combines TRBV5-1 with TRBJ1-4; D gene uncertain. Germline V gene lookup returns CDR1 SGHRS and CDR2 YFSETQ. The CDR3 spans 15 residues. V was trimmed by 0 bases and J by 4 bases, leaving 10 bases between them. CDR3 loop: CASSLDPGLNEKLFF. CDR3 sequence (DNA): TGCGCCAGCAGCTTGGACCCAGGCCTTAATGAAAAACTGTTTTTT.

The rearrangement joins TRBV5-5 to TRBJ2-7; D perhaps matches TRBD1 (6 bases). V lost 2 bases, J lost 3 bases, and 18 bases lay in between. The CDR3 runs to 16 residues. Germline CDR1 is SGHKS and CDR2 is YYEKEE (reference sequence). DNA for the CDR3: TGTGCCAGCAGCTTTTTCAAGGGGGTCGTTTACTACGAGCAGTACTTC. Amino acids: CASSFFKGVVYYEQYF.

This clone has just one count. J is TRBJ2-5 and V is TRBV7-8; 10 positions match TRBD2. The ends lost 2 bases at V and 2 bases at J; junction bases unmatched: 2. Germline-derived CDR1 and CDR2 are SGHVS and FQNEAQ. The CDR3 is 15 residues long. The CDR3 DNA reads as TGTGCCAGCAGCTTAATAGCGGGAGGACAAGAGACCCAGTACTTC. Residues: CASSLIAGGQETQYF. Complete variable domain (other parts from reference TRBV7-8 and TRBJ2-5): GAGVSQSPRYKVAKRGQDVALRCDPISGHVSLFWYQQALGQGPEFLTYFQNEAQLDKSGLPSDRFFAERPEGSVSTLKIQRTQQEDSAVYLCASSLIAGGQETQYFGPGTRLLVL.

The rearrangement joins TRBV10-3 to TRBJ2-1, with 7 bases fitting TRBD2. Germline CDR1 and CDR2: ENHRY and SYGVKD. Trimming removed 0 bases from V and 2 bases from J; junction bases left unmatched: 4. The CDR3 totals 16 residues. CDR3 DNA sequence: TGTGCCATCAGTGAGTCGACTAGCTTAACCTACAATGAGCAGTTCTTC. This gives the protein CAISESTSLTYNEQFF.

The J gene is TRBJ2-5, the V gene TRBV7-7; TRBD2 matches 11 bases. The CDR3 consists of 15 residues. CDR1 is SSHAT, CDR2 FNYEAQ, per germline (reference sequence). The trim removed 5 bases at V and 4 bases at J, leaving 6 bases unmatched. The CDR3 region is CASSTGGLAGETQYF. The CDR3 DNA is TGTGCCAGCAGCACGGGTGGACTAGCGGGAGAGACCCAGTACTTC.

This chain joins TRBV28 and TRBJ2-5; 8 positions match TRBD1. Germline-derived CDR1 and CDR2 are MDHEN and SYDVKM. V was clipped by 5 bases and J by 4 bases; unmatched bases: 9. This CDR3 is built from 15 residues. As DNA, the CDR3 is TGTGCCAGCAGTGCGCAGGGGGCGTCTTTAGAGACCCAGTACTTC. It specifies CASSAQGASLETQYF.

Only one count was recorded for this clone. This sequence joins TRBV18 and TRBJ2-3; 7 bases match TRBD2. The V segment lost 3 bases and the J segment 2 bases; nucleotides outside the gene matches: 8. From germline, CDR1 is KGHSH and CDR2 LQKENI. The CDR3 has 16 residues. The CDR3 protein is CASSPSLAEHTDTQYF. The CDR3 coding sequence is TGTGCCAGCTCACCGTCCCTAGCGGAACACACAGATACGCAGTATTTT.

The rearrangement links TRBV28 to TRBJ1-2; perhaps TRBD1 as D (5 bases). The CDR3 has 13 amino acids. The germline gives CDR1 MDHEN, CDR2 SYDVKM. With 6 bases removed from V and 4 bases from J, the gap between germline ends came to 12 bases. The CDR3 here is CASRIDSAYGYTF. Here the CDR3 DNA reads TGTGCCAGCAGAATCGACAGCGCCTATGGCTACACCTTC.

This chain joins TRBV2 and TRBJ1-4; no firm D call. CDR3 length: 15 residues. The germline V gene has CDR1 SNHLY and CDR2 FYNNEI. V lost 4 bases, J lost 3 bases, and 12 bases lay in between. The CDR3 spells CASSGREPSNEKLFF. DNA of the CDR3: TGTGCCAGCAGTGGAAGAGAGCCATCTAATGAAAAACTGTTTTTT.

The gene calls are TRBV9 and TRBJ1-1; no firm D call. The germline CDR1 and CDR2 sequences are SGDLS and YYNGEE. Trimming removed 0 bases from V and 7 bases from J, with 7 bases in between. This CDR3 is built from 12 residues. In DNA form, the CDR3 reads TGTGCCAGCAGCGTAGTTGGAGGTGAAGCTTTCTTT. It encodes CASSVVGGEAFF.

This clone was counted between two and nine times. The V and J genes are TRBV18 and TRBJ1-5, with TRBD1 as a possible D gene (5 bases). V dropped 5 bases and J dropped 5 bases, with 13 bases sitting between them. CDR1 is KGHSH, CDR2 LQKENI, per germline. The CDR3 runs to 14 residues. CDR3 nucleotides: TGTGCCAGCTCAGTTCAGGGTCGGGATCAGCCCCAGCATTTT. Amino acids: CASSVQGRDQPQHF.

The chain has TRBV19 and TRBJ1-5; D unclear. V dropped 1 base and J dropped 0 bases, with 7 bases sitting between them. The germline CDR1 and CDR2 sequences are LNHDA and SQIVND (reference sequence). This CDR3 has 15 residues. CDR3 DNA: TGTGCCAGTAGTATAGCCACATATAGCAATCAGCCCCAGCATTTT. This sequence encodes CASSIATYSNQPQHF.

The rearrangement links TRBV29-1 to TRBJ1-2, with 8 bases lining up with TRBD1. This CDR3 comprises 14 residues. Germline lookup yields CDR1 SQVTM and CDR2 ANQGSEA. V shed 3 bases, J shed 8 bases, and the junction held 11 bases outside the gene matches. CDR3 protein: CSVEIRTGRQGYTF. The DNA for the CDR3 is TGCAGCGTTGAGATTCGGACAGGGAGACAAGGCTACACCTTC.

The chain carries TRBV4-2 and TRBJ2-1; TRBD2 agrees at 9 bases. Germline loops: CDR1 LGHNA, CDR2 YNFKEQ. This CDR3 region has 15 residues. V shed 4 bases and J 4 bases; nucleotides not matched to a gene: 5. CDR3 bases: TGTGCCAGCAGCCTTTCTAGCGGGGCTTACAATGAGCAGTTCTTC. It yields the protein CASSLSSGAYNEQFF.

CDR3 protein: CASSQRTGYTEAFF. The CDR3 DNA reads as TGTGCCAGCAGCCAACGGACAGGATACACTGAAGCTTTCTTT. J is TRBJ1-1 and V is TRBV3-1 (or the pseudogene TRBV3-2), with 7 bases aligning to TRBD1. V lost 2 bases to trimming and J lost 3 bases; unmatched junction nucleotides: 3. The CDR3 extends over 14 amino acids. The germline CDR1 and CDR2 sequences are LGHDT and YNNKEL (reference sequence).

The V and J genes are TRBV28 and TRBJ1-4; TRBD1 might be the D (5 bases). CDR1 is MDHEN, CDR2 SYDVKM, per germline. CDR3 size: 13 residues. Trimming took off 3 bases at V and 7 bases at J, with 9 bases between the two ends. Here the CDR3 reads CASSFSQGEKLFF. In DNA form, the CDR3 reads TGTGCCAGCAGTTTTAGTCAGGGTGAAAAACTGTTTTTT.

The chain joins TRBV30 to TRBJ1-2; 10 bases agree with TRBD1. This CDR3 contains 16 residues. Germline CDR1 is GTSNPN and CDR2 is SVGIG (reference sequence). Trimming removed 1 base from V and 4 bases from J; junction bases left unmatched: 9. CDR3 residues: CAWSAGQGWATYGYTF. The CDR3 nucleotides are TGTGCCTGGAGTGCGGGACAGGGGTGGGCCACCTATGGCTACACCTTC.

The chain has TRBV7-3 and TRBJ1-1; 8 bases are shared with TRBD1. The CDR3 covers 14 residues. Germline values: CDR1 SGHTA, CDR2 FQGTGA. Trimming at V came to 4 bases and at J to 3 bases, leaving 4 bases not matched to a gene. CDR3 in amino acids: CASSSTGAHTEAFF. In DNA form, the CDR3 reads TGTGCCAGCAGCTCGACAGGGGCCCACACTGAAGCTTTCTTT.

This clone has just a few counts. The rearrangement joins TRBV24-1 to TRBJ2-3; 11 nucleotides align to TRBD2. V lost 5 bases and J lost 0; bases outside the gene matches: 6. Germline V lookup: CDR1 KGHDR, CDR2 SFDVKD. The CDR3 length is 17 residues. Here the CDR3 reads CATSALAGDPSTDTQYF. The CDR3 DNA is TGTGCCACCAGTGCACTAGCGGGGGACCCTAGCACAGATACGCAGTATTTT.